Shown below are 9 T cell receptor beta chains from a single sample sequenced in a study of CD8 T cells in ankylosing spondylitis. Study-wide findings and caveats: Seven to nine highly homologous variants formed a TCR beta motif that appeared characteristic of ankylosing spondylitis blood.

No antigens are known for them. TCRdb used MiXCR to reprocess the 5' RACE reads, holding one entry per CDR3 protein. The data contain approximately 440,000 distinct CDR3 sequences, roughly 17% of them singletons. Specimen: blood, either unsorted or a sorted T cell fraction (not recorded which). The origin of the receptors is a male donor with ankylosing spondylitis.

This clonotype was counted many times. V usage is TRBV12-3 or TRBV12-4 and J usage is TRBJ1-5, with D uncertain. This CDR3 spans 12 amino acids. V shed 4 bases and J shed 2 bases, with 3 bases lying between them. CDR3 protein: CASSSGNQPQHF. CDR3 DNA: TGTGCCAGCAGTTCGGGCAATCAGCCCCAGCATTTT.

The chain employs TRBV10-3 and TRBJ1-5, with D unresolved. CDR1 is ENHRY, CDR2 SYGVKD, per germline. The CDR3 has 12 residues. V shed 2 bases and J shed 5 bases, with 4 bases lying between them. The CDR3 sequence is CAISETDQPQHF. The CDR3 DNA reads TGTGCCATCAGTGAGACTGATCAGCCCCAGCATTTT.

This clonotype has just a few counts. The V call is TRBV6-1, the J call TRBJ1-5; possibly TRBD1 for D (6 bases). This CDR3 is built from 15 residues. V gave up 5 bases and J gave up 2 bases, with 13 bases separating them. CDR1 and CDR2 (germline): MNHNS, SASEGT. Written as DNA, the CDR3 is TGTGCCAGCAGTCCAGGGGTTGGTGGCAATCAGCCCCAGCATTTT. It specifies CASSPGVGGNQPQHF.

This clonotype came up a few times. The chain recombines TRBV9 with TRBJ1-2; D is uncertain. CDR1 and CDR2 from the germline V gene are SGDLS and YYNGEE. Deletions cut 4 bases from V and 6 bases from J, with 10 bases between. The CDR3 runs 12 residues. This CDR3 is CASSPVSDGYTF. The CDR3 DNA reads TGTGCCAGCAGCCCCGTGAGTGATGGCTACACCTTC.

The CDR3 DNA sequence: TGTGCCAGCACTCCTTTGGGACAGGGGGCCTACGAGCAGTACTTC. Its protein is CASTPLGQGAYEQYF. The gene calls are TRBV2 and TRBJ2-7, with 11 positions matching TRBD1. The CDR3 spans 15 residues. CDR1 is SNHLY and CDR2 is FYNNEI in the germline V gene. Trimming at V came to 7 bases and at J to 2 bases, leaving 7 bases not matched to a gene.

The chain has TRBV25-1 and TRBJ2-1; D uncertain. This CDR3 has 15 residues. V gave up 1 base and J gave up 2 bases, with 9 bases separating them. CDR1 and CDR2 from the germline V gene are MGHDK and SYGVNS. DNA for the CDR3: TGTGCCAGCAGTGAATTAGTAGGCGCCTACAATGAGCAGTTCTTC. Amino acids: CASSELVGAYNEQFF.

This clonotype came up many times. This chain links TRBV12-3 or TRBV12-4 with TRBJ1-6, with 9 bases aligning to TRBD1. The J segment lost 7 bases and the V segment lost 4 bases, leaving 5 bases of the junction unmatched. The CDR3 is 15 residues long. The CDR3 sequence: CASSSSGTGNSPLHF. The CDR3 DNA sequence: TGTGCCAGCAGTTCGTCCGGGACAGGGAATTCACCCCTCCACTTT.

This clonotype was recorded at least ten times. The chain employs TRBV5-1 and TRBJ1-4; D unresolved. This CDR3 is built from 14 residues. From germline, CDR1 is SGHRS and CDR2 YFSETQ. The germline V and J ends were trimmed by 3 bases and 5 bases, with 11 bases remaining between them. The CDR3 is CASSSSGMNEKLFF. CDR3 bases: TGCGCCAGCAGCTCATCGGGGATGAATGAAAAACTGTTTTTT.

The rearrangement uses TRBV15 and TRBJ1-3; D gene uncertain. This CDR3 has 16 residues. From germline, CDR1 is LNHNV and CDR2 YYDKDF (reference sequence). The V end lost 0 bases, the J end lost 0 bases, and 9 bases lay between the germline ends. This CDR3 is CATSRDTGLSGNTIYF. DNA of the CDR3: TGTGCCACCAGCAGAGATACGGGTCTCTCTGGAAACACCATATATTTT.